The present TCR beta chain was sequenced within a study of blood T cell repertoires in COVID-19. Per germline, CDR1 ENHRY and CDR2 SYGVKD. CDR3 size: 11 residues. With 3 bases removed from V and 10 bases from J, the gap between germline ends came to 9 bases. As handled by the study authors: Nucleated cell counts were estimated from reference gene primer amplification. The method was immunoSEQ multiplex PCR; TCRdb's version includes in-frame clones alone and lacks a portion of them. The V and J calls and clone size are taken from that table; D and trimming were inferred from the DNA. The table has tens of thousands of clones, 88% seen once.

The TCR originated in a middle-aged woman with acute or convalescent COVID-19. Sequencing input: peripheral blood. This chain connects TRBV10-3 to TRBJ1-1; D is perhaps TRBD1 (5 bases). CDR3 DNA sequence: TGTGCCATCAGTGACGGGCAGGGAGCTTTCTTT. It translates to CAISDGQGAFF.